This T cell receptor (beta chain) was captured by sequencing in a study of blood T cells in healthy people across ages. The study, taken as a whole, reports: Possibly, changes in expanded clonotypes were confounded because donor CMV status was unknown.

As regards this clonotype: Its antigen remains unknown.

Combining a sample-barcoded 5' primer with a J-beta primer mix, a second PCR ran for roughly 6 to 11 cycles. TCRdb re-derived calls from the 5' RACE reads in MiXCR, one entry per CDR3 protein. The sample lists around 1,000,000 distinct CDR3 sequences, around 25% occurring once. The sample also formed part of further work on T cells of mothers and their children.

Sample: blood. This clonotype was sampled from a girl aged 2 to 9 in good health.

The CDR3 nucleotides are TGTGCCAGCGGGTTAACCGGGACAGGGGGCTATGGCTACACCTTC. It specifies CASGLTGTGGYGYTF. This chain uses TRBV12-3 or TRBV12-4 with TRBJ1-2, with TRBD1 matching 11 bases. V shed 8 bases, J shed 4 bases, and the junction held 9 bases outside the gene matches. CDR3 length: 15 amino acids.